Below, 2 T cell receptor beta chains from the same sample are listed, as sequenced in a study of blood T cell repertoires in COVID-19. Assay used: immunoSEQ multiplex PCR; TCRdb lists only in-frame clones, some missing. The sample has roughly 200,000 clones, 75% to 85% seen once. The specimen sequenced was peripheral blood. These receptors all stem from a woman older than 75 with COVID-19, enrolled during active disease.

The V gene is TRBV5-4, the J gene TRBJ1-3; TRBD1 is a possible D gene (6 bases). Germline assignment: CDR1 SGHNT and CDR2 YYREEE (reference sequence). This CDR3 has 15 amino acids. Trimming pared 5 bases from V and 3 bases from J, leaving 15 bases between. The CDR3: CASRETGSLGNTIYF. In DNA form, the CDR3 reads TGTGCCAGCAGGGAAACAGGGTCCCTTGGAAACACCATATATTTT.

V gene TRBV5-1 combines with J gene TRBJ1-1; no definite D call. Germline loops: CDR1 SGHRS, CDR2 YFSETQ. The CDR3 covers 16 residues. Trimming removed 1 base at V and 6 bases at J, with 19 bases between. CDR3 DNA: TGCGCCAGCAGCTTGTTTCCCCCCGGGGATAGCGCTGAAGCTTTCTTT. Its translation is CASSLFPPGDSAEAFF. Together with reference TRBV5-1 and TRBJ1-1, the CDR3 gives the full variable domain: KAGVTQTPRYLIKTRGQQVTLSCSPISGHRSVSWYQQTPGQGLQFLFEYFSETQRNKGNFPGRFSGRQFSNSRSEMNVSTLELGDSALYLCASSLFPPGDSAEAFFGQGTRLTVV.